The 26 T cell receptor beta chains listed next were all sequenced from one sample in a study of identical twins. In TCRdb, the 5' RACE reads were re-called with MiXCR into one record per CDR3 protein. The sample carries more than 600,000 distinct CDR3 sequences, 15% to 20% recorded once. These same data were also listed under a study on T cells expressing NK-cell markers.

The sequencing input was PBMCs. The receptor source for this set is a woman between 18 and 29 years old in good health.

There are a few counts of this clonotype. This chain connects TRBV6-5 to TRBJ1-5; no reliable D call. CDR3 length: 15 amino acids. Germline lookup yields CDR1 MNHEY and CDR2 SVGAGI. The V end was cut by 4 bases, the J end by 4 bases, with 14 bases between. As DNA, the CDR3 is TGTGCCAGCAGTTTGAGTCGGCCGAGAAATCAGCCCCAGCATTTT. This encodes CASSLSRPRNQPQHF.

J is TRBJ2-3 and V is TRBV7-8, with D tentatively TRBD2 (6 bases). The CDR3 is made up of 17 amino acids. Germline CDR1 and CDR2: SGHVS and FQNEAQ. Trimming removed 5 bases at V and 3 bases at J, with 21 bases between. The chain's CDR3 is CASSGPGRRTRTDTQYF. CDR3 nucleotides: TGTGCCAGCAGCGGGCCCGGGAGAAGGACAAGGACAGATACGCAGTATTTT.

V gene TRBV27 combines with J gene TRBJ2-3; D remains ambiguous. V was shortened by 8 bases and J by 3 bases, with 12 bases between the two germline ends. Germline CDR1 reads MNHEY; CDR2 reads SMNVEV (reference sequence). The CDR3 sequence is 13 residues long. In nucleotides, the CDR3 is TGTGCCAGCGCCCTGTTGGGGACAGATACGCAGTATTTT. It yields the protein CASALLGTDTQYF.

The chain couples TRBV5-1 to TRBJ2-5; no clear D gene. The CDR3 totals 13 residues. V lost 2 bases, J lost 5 bases, and 10 bases lay in between. Germline V gene data show CDR1 as SGHRS and CDR2 as YFSETQ. The CDR3 coding sequence is TGCGCCAGCAGCTTTCTTAGTGGGGAGACCCAGTACTTC. Amino acids: CASSFLSGETQYF. Drawing the rest from reference TRBV5-1 and TRBJ2-5, the complete variable domain is KAGVTQTPRYLIKTRGQQVTLSCSPISGHRSVSWYQQTPGQGLQFLFEYFSETQRNKGNFPGRFSGRQFSNSRSEMNVSTLELGDSALYLCASSFLSGETQYFGPGTRLLVL.

This clonotype was observed a handful of times. The rearrangement links TRBV5-1 to TRBJ2-2; 12 bases match TRBD1. Germline V gene data show CDR1 as SGHRS and CDR2 as YFSETQ. After removal of 3 bases from V and 5 bases from J, the junction contained 17 bases not matched to a gene. The CDR3 has 20 residues. The CDR3 DNA reads TGCGCCAGCAGCTGGACGGGACAGGGGGCCGTGGGGAGAAGAACCGGGGAGCTGTTTTTT. This sequence encodes CASSWTGQGAVGRRTGELFF.

The chain employs TRBV9 and TRBJ2-3, with 7 bases lining up with TRBD2. The CDR3 runs 15 residues. Germline V gene data show CDR1 as SGDLS and CDR2 as YYNGEE. V shed 3 bases and J 4 bases; nucleotides not matched to a gene: 8. CDR3 sequence reads: CASSDSGAPPDTQYF. DNA for the CDR3: TGTGCCAGCAGCGACAGCGGGGCTCCTCCAGATACGCAGTATTTT.

This clonotype came up a few times. The genes are TRBV5-5 and TRBJ2-7; TRBD2 matches 7 bases. Germline values: CDR1 SGHKS, CDR2 YYEKEE (reference sequence). Unmatched junction bases numbered 9, after V lost 1 base and J lost 2 bases. The CDR3 runs 16 residues. Here the CDR3 DNA reads TGTGCCAGCAGCTTGAGAGCGGGACGGACGCCCTACGAGCAGTACTTC. Translating it yields CASSLRAGRTPYEQYF.

The genes are TRBV7-9 and TRBJ1-1, with D perhaps matching TRBD1 (6 bases). The V gene lost 5 bases and the J gene lost 11 bases, with 21 bases spanning the gap. This CDR3 is built from 14 residues. Germline CDR1 reads SEHNR; CDR2 reads FQNEAQ (reference sequence). CDR3 in DNA: TGTGCCAGCAGCCCTAAGAACAGGGAGAGTATGGCTTTCTTT. Encoded protein: CASSPKNRESMAFF.

This clonotype came up a few times. The chain has TRBV7-2 and TRBJ2-3, with a weak D call TRBD1 (6 bases). The V and J ends lost 2 bases and 1 base respectively, with 13 bases between them. The CDR3 is 16 residues long. Germline V lookup: CDR1 SGHTA, CDR2 FQGNSA. The chain's CDR3 is CASSLSRYRGTDTQYF. CDR3 coding DNA: TGTGCCAGCAGCTTAAGCCGGTACAGGGGCACAGATACGCAGTATTTT.

This clonotype occurred many times. This chain uses TRBV20-1 with TRBJ1-1; no firm D call. V was pared by 6 bases and J by 6 bases, with 14 bases between. There are 12 residues in the CDR3. The germline V gene has CDR1 DFQATT and CDR2 SNEGSKA (reference sequence). CDR3: CSARSAEAEAFF. In DNA, the CDR3 is TGCAGTGCGCGGAGCGCGGAGGCTGAAGCTTTCTTT.

For the CDR3, the DNA is TGTGCCAGCAGCTTTGTCGGACCGAGGGGAAACGAGCAGTACTTC. Residues: CASSFVGPRGNEQYF. The gene calls are TRBV5-5 and TRBJ2-7; D is tentatively TRBD1 or TRBD2 (5 bases each). This CDR3 contains 15 residues. V lost 2 bases, J lost 5 bases, and 17 bases lay in between. Per the germline V gene, CDR1 is SGHKS and CDR2 is YYEKEE (reference sequence).

This clonotype was counted a few times. The DNA of the CDR3 is TGTGCCAGCAGCCCCACAGGGGCACTATACAATGAGCAGTTCTTC. Its protein is CASSPTGALYNEQFF. This chain links TRBV5-5 with TRBJ2-1; 7 bases fit TRBD1. V was pared by 4 bases and J by 4 bases, with 8 bases of the junction left unmatched. The CDR3 is 15 residues long. CDR1 and CDR2 from the germline V gene are SGHKS and YYEKEE (reference sequence). The complete variable domain, with remaining parts taken from reference TRBV5-5 and TRBJ2-1, reads DAGVTQSPTHLIKTRGQQVTLRCSPISGHKSVSWYQQVLGQGPQFIFQYYEKEERGRGNFPDRFSARQFPNYSSELNVNALLLGDSALYLCASSPTGALYNEQFFGPGTRLTVL.

Concerning this clonotype itself: Compared with germline, one end of the junction differs, possibly owing to a read error. The CDR3 DNA follows: TGTACCAGCAGTTTAGGCGGGCGATACGAGCAGTACTTC. It codes for CTSSLGGRYEQYF. The chain employs TRBV12-3 or TRBV12-4 and TRBJ2-7; a possible D gene is TRBD2 (5 bases). The CDR3 length is 13 residues.

On this clonotype itself: The junction differs from germline at one of its ends, possibly a read error. The chain recombines TRBV5-1 with TRBJ2-1; the D gene is possibly TRBD2 (6 bases). The CDR3 covers 14 residues. Germline V gene data show CDR1 as SGHRS and CDR2 as YFSETQ. DNA of the CDR3: TGCGCCAGCAGCTTGGTACCGGGAGCCAATGAGCAGCTCTTC. Encoded protein: CASSLVPGANEQLF.

The chain has TRBV20-1 and TRBJ2-3, with D unresolved. Germline V CDR1 and CDR2: DFQATT, SNEGSKA (reference sequence). Trimming left V 0 bases short and J 1 base short, with 11 bases between. The CDR3 sequence is 15 residues long. CDR3 coding DNA: TGCAGTGCTAGAGATGGTGAATCCGGCACAGATACGCAGTATTTT. Its protein is CSARDGESGTDTQYF.

There are a few counts of this clonotype. The chain joins TRBV27 to TRBJ2-1; 9 nucleotides agree with TRBD2. Trimming cost V 8 bases and J 4 bases; bases outside gene matches: 9. The CDR3 consists of 15 residues. Per germline, CDR1 MNHEY and CDR2 SMNVEV (reference sequence). The CDR3 loop reads CASRAGSGGYNEQFF. The CDR3 DNA follows: TGTGCCAGCCGGGCGGGAAGCGGGGGGTACAATGAGCAGTTCTTC.

The chain couples TRBV7-9 to TRBJ2-3; a possible D gene is TRBD2 (5 bases). The germline gives CDR1 SEHNR, CDR2 FQNEAQ (reference sequence). V was cut by 4 bases and J by 5 bases, with 22 bases left in between. This CDR3 has 17 amino acids. CDR3 sequence reads: CASSSRRGLVGRDTQYF. The DNA for the CDR3 is TGTGCCAGCAGCTCACGGCGAGGGCTGGTTGGGAGAGATACGCAGTATTTT.

In its sample, this clonotype was seen a few times. The chain is built from TRBV6-1 and TRBJ1-2, with D possibly matching TRBD1 (6 bases). Trimming removed 5 bases from V and 7 bases from J, with 14 bases in between. CDR3 length: 13 amino acids. The germline V gene encodes CDR1 MNHNS and CDR2 SASEGT. CDR3 sequence (DNA): TGTGCCAGCAGTCCTAGGGGGTCCGGTGGCTACACCTTC. Translated: CASSPRGSGGYTF.

In its sample, this clonotype was seen a few times. The rearrangement joins TRBV4-1 to TRBJ2-7; D not resolved. V lost 0 bases and J 4 bases, leaving 7 bases between the germline ends. Germline V gene data show CDR1 as MGHRA and CDR2 as YSYEKL. This CDR3 comprises 13 residues. DNA for the CDR3: TGCGCCAGCAGCCAAGATCCAAGATACGAGCAGTACTTC. Encoded protein: CASSQDPRYEQYF.

This clonotype occurred a few times. The chain has TRBV12-3 or TRBV12-4 and TRBJ1-5, with D unclear. The V end lost 3 bases, the J end lost 2 bases, and 11 bases lay between the germline ends. This CDR3 is built from 15 residues. The CDR3 nucleotides are TGTGCCAGCAGTTTGCGGGTGTCGGGCAATCAGCCCCAGCATTTT. This sequence encodes CASSLRVSGNQPQHF.

The chain recombines TRBV20-1 with TRBJ2-7; D is undetermined. The CDR3 totals 13 residues. Trimming shortened V by 5 bases and J by 4 bases, and 15 bases separated the two germline ends. Germline V CDR1 and CDR2: DFQATT, SNEGSKA (reference sequence). The CDR3, as DNA: TGCAGTGCTGCCCCTGATGAGGAATACGAGCAGTACTTC. Residues: CSAAPDEEYEQYF.

This clonotype occurred a few times. V usage is TRBV5-1 and J usage is TRBJ2-1; TRBD2 matches 12 bases. CDR3 length: 18 amino acids. Germline values: CDR1 SGHRS, CDR2 YFSETQ. Trimming took 0 bases from V and 9 from J; bases not matched to a gene: 13. CDR3 bases: TGCGCCAGCAGCTTGGTGGCTAGCGGGAGGGCCCCGGGCAGTGAGCAGTTCTTC. Amino acids: CASSLVASGRAPGSEQFF. The full variable domain, rest sourced from reference TRBV5-1 and TRBJ2-1, is KAGVTQTPRYLIKTRGQQVTLSCSPISGHRSVSWYQQTPGQGLQFLFEYFSETQRNKGNFPGRFSGRQFSNSRSEMNVSTLELGDSALYLCASSLVASGRAPGSEQFFGPGTRLTVL.

The sample holds many counts of this clonotype. The gene calls are TRBV9 and TRBJ2-1; the match to TRBD2 covers 10 bases. The CDR3 length is 16 residues. The germline CDR1 and CDR2 sequences are SGDLS and YYNGEE. The ends lost 0 bases at V and 7 bases at J; junction bases unmatched: 7. Here the CDR3 DNA reads TGTGCCAGCAGCGTAGGTCCTAGCGGGGGTAGGAATGAGCAGTTCTTC. Translation gives CASSVGPSGGRNEQFF. Based on the CDR3 plus reference TRBV9 and TRBJ2-1, the full variable domain is DSGVTQTPKHLITATGQRVTLRCSPRSGDLSVYWYQQSLDQGLQFLIQYYNGEERAKGNILERFSAQQFPDLHSELNLSSLELGDSALYFCASSVGPSGGRNEQFFGPGTRLTVL.

This clonotype has just one count. The chain employs TRBV9 and TRBJ2-7, with TRBD2 identical over 9 bases. This CDR3 has 14 residues. V lost 3 bases, J lost 0 bases, and 1 base stayed unmatched. Germline loops: CDR1 SGDLS, CDR2 YYNGEE. CDR3: CASSGAGGSYEQYF. As DNA, the CDR3 is TGTGCCAGCAGCGGAGCGGGAGGCTCCTACGAGCAGTACTTC.

This clonotype occurred a few times. The genes are TRBV7-7 and TRBJ2-3; no clear D gene. Trimming removed 5 bases from V and 1 base from J, with 13 bases in between. The CDR3 is 15 amino acids. Germline CDR1 and CDR2: SSHAT and FNYEAQ (reference sequence). The CDR3, as DNA: TGTGCCAGCAGCCCCGGGTATGCGGGCACAGATACGCAGTATTTT. It specifies CASSPGYAGTDTQYF.

CDR3 residues: CASSKTGVGYNEQFF. The CDR3 coding sequence is TGTGCCAGCAGTAAAACAGGGGTGGGCTACAATGAGCAGTTCTTC. V and J are TRBV12-3 or TRBV12-4 and TRBJ2-1; 7 bases match TRBD1. The V segment lost 5 bases and the J segment 3 bases; nucleotides outside the gene matches: 7. This CDR3 is built from 15 residues.